This T cell receptor beta chain is from a study of blood T cell repertoires in COVID-19. Study-level information: Samples came from the United States, Italy and Spain, spanning acute and convalescent COVID-19. Sources were T cells, B-cell-depleted T cells, or PBMCs; the material itself was cDNA or gDNA.

Per the original methods: Counts of nucleated cells, estimated from reference gene primer amplification, were obtained. TCRdb's table, derived via immunoSEQ multiplex PCR, lists solely in-frame clones and lacks some. That table is the source of V, J and clone size, and D and trimming were worked out from the DNA. The repertoire holds 250,000 or so clones, with more than 70% as singletons. The CDR3 is made up of 15 amino acids. The V end was cut by 8 bases, the J end by 1 base, with 15 bases between. Germline lookup yields CDR1 MNHEY and CDR2 SMNVEV (reference sequence). This rearrangement joins TRBV27 to TRBJ1-5, with D possibly being TRBD1 (6 bases). The clonotype originates from a woman in her forties who had recovered from COVID-19. The sample was peripheral blood. CDR3 DNA: TGTGCCAGCGGAACCCAGGGGATAAGCAATCAGCCCCAGCATTTT. Translating it yields CASGTQGISNQPQHF.